This T cell receptor beta chain is drawn from a study of cytotoxic CD8 clonotypes in ibrutinib-treated CLL. Overall study findings and caveats: Clonality climbed at ibrutinib response, then dropped toward baseline at progression. Higher circulating CD8+ T-cell counts strongly accompanied higher baseline clonality, above age-matched healthy donors.

As for this clone: Its antigen remains unknown.

The CDR3 length is 11 residues. Per the germline V gene, CDR1 is SGHAT and CDR2 is FQNNGV. Trimming removed 6 bases from V and 5 bases from J, with 7 bases in between. Profiled with immunoSEQ multiplex PCR; TCRdb holds only in-frame clones, not every one. This table holds approximately 92,000 clones, 70% to 80% found once. Cryopreserved PBMCs were the source of around 2 micrograms of genomic DNA, which went to TCR beta libraries. The material sequenced was PBMCs, taken after 24 months of ibrutinib treatment. The chain couples TRBV11-2 to TRBJ1-1; D is unclear. This TCR was sampled from a human donor with chronic lymphocytic leukemia. DNA of the CDR3: TGTGCCAGCAGGGCCGGGACTGAAGCTTTCTTT. Its protein is CASRAGTEAFF.